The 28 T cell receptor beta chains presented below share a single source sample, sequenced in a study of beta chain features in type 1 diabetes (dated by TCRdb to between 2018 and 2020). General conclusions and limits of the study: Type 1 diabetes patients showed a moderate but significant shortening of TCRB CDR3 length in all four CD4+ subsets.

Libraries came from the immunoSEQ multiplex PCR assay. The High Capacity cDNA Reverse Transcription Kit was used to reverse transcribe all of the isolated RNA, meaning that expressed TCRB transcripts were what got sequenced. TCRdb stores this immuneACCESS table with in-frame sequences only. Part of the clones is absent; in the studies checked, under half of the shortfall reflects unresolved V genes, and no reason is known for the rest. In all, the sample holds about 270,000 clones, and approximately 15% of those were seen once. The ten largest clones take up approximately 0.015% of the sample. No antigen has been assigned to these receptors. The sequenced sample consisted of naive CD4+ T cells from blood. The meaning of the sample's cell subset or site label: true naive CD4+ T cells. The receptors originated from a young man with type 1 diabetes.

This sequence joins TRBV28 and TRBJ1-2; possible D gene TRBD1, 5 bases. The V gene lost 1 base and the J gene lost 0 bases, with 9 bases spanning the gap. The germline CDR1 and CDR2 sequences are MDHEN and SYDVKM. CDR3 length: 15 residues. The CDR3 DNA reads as TGTGCCAGCAGTTTATCGGGACTGGCTAACTATGGCTACACCTTC. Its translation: CASSLSGLANYGYTF.

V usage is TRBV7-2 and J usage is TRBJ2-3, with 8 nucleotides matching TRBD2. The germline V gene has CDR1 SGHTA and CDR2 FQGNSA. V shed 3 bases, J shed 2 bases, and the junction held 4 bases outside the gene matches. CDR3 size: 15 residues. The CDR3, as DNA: TGTGCCAGCAGCTTCAGACTAGCGAACACAGATACGCAGTATTTT. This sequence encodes CASSFRLANTDTQYF.

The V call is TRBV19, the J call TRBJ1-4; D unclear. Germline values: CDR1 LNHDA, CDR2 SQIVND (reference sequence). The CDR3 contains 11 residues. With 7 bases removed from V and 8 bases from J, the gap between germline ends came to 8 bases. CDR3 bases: TGTGCCAGTACGAGTTCCGAAAAACTGTTTTTT. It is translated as CASTSSEKLFF.

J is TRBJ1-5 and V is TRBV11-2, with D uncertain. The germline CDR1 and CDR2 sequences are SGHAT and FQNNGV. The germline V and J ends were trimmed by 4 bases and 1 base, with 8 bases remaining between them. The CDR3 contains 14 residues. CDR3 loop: CASSSRPSNQPQHF. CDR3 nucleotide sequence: TGTGCCAGCAGCTCCAGGCCCAGCAATCAGCCCCAGCATTTT.

The chain's CDR3 is CASSVGDGVADQETQYF. Written as DNA, the CDR3 is TGTGCCAGCAGCGTAGGCGACGGGGTAGCGGACCAAGAGACCCAGTACTTC. J is TRBJ2-5 and V is TRBV9; a weak D match, TRBD2 (6 bases). Germline lookup yields CDR1 SGDLS and CDR2 YYNGEE. This CDR3 region has 17 residues. With 0 bases removed from V and 0 bases from J, the gap between germline ends came to 15 bases.

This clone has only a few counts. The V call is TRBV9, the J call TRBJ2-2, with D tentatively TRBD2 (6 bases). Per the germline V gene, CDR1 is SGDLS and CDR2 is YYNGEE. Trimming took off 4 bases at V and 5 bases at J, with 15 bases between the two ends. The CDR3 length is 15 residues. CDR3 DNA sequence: TGTGCCAGCAGCCAGATCATTAGCGGAACCGGGGAGCTGTTTTTT. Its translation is CASSQIISGTGELFF.

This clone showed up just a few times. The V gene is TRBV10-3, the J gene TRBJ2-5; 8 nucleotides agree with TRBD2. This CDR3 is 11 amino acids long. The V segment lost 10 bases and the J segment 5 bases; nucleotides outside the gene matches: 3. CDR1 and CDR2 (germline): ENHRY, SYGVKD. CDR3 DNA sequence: TGTGCCAGCGGCGGGGGGGAGACCCAGTACTTC. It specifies CASGGGETQYF.

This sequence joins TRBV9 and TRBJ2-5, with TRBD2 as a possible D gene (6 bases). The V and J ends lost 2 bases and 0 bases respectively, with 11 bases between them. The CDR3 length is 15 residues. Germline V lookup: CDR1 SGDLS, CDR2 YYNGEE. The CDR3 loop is CASSVGTGYQETQYF. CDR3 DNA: TGTGCCAGCAGCGTCGGGACTGGGTACCAAGAGACCCAGTACTTC.

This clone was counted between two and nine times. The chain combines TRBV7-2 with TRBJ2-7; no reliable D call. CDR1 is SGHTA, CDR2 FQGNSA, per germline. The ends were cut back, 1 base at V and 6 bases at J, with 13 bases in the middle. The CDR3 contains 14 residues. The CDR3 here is CASSLEAQSGEQYF. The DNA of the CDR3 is TGTGCCAGCAGCTTAGAAGCTCAATCGGGCGAGCAGTACTTC.

The CDR3 sequence: CASSQYGPNEKLFF. The CDR3, as DNA: TGTGCCAGCAGCCAATATGGGCCGAACGAAAAACTGTTTTTT. The chain couples TRBV14 to TRBJ1-4; D remains unclear. The CDR3 covers 14 residues. V lost 2 bases, J lost 8 bases, and 12 bases lay in between. Looked up from germline, CDR1 is SGHDN and CDR2 is FVKESK. Supplemented by reference TRBV14 and TRBJ1-4, the full variable domain reads EAGVTQFPSHSVIEKGQTVTLRCDPISGHDNLYWYRRVMGKEIKFLLHFVKESKQDESGMPNNRFLAERTGGTYSTLKVQPAELEDSGVYFCASSQYGPNEKLFFGSGTQLSVL.

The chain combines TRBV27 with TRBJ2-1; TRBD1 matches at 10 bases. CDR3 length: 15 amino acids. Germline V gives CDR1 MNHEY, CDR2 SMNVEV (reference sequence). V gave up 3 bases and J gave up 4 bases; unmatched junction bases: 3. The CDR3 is CASSFGTGAYNEQFF. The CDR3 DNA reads TGTGCCAGCAGTTTCGGGACAGGGGCTTACAATGAGCAGTTCTTC.

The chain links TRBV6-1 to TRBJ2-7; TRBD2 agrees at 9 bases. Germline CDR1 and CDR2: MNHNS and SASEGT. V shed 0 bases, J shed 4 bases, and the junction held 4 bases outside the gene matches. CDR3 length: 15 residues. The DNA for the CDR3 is TGTGCCAGCAGTGAAGCAGGGACTAGCCGGTACGAGCAGTACTTC. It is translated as CASSEAGTSRYEQYF.

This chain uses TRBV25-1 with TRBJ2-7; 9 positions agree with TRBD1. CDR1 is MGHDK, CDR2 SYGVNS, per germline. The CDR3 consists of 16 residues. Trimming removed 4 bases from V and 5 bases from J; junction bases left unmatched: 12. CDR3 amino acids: CASSAHYGTGLDEQYF. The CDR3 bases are TGTGCCAGCAGTGCCCACTACGGGACAGGGCTTGACGAGCAGTACTTC.

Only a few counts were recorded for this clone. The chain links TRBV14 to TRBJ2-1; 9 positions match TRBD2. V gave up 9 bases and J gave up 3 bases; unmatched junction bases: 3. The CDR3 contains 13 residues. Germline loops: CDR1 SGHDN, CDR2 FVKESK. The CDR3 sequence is CASSSGVYNEQFF. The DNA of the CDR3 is TGTGCCAGTTCTAGCGGGGTCTACAATGAGCAGTTCTTC.

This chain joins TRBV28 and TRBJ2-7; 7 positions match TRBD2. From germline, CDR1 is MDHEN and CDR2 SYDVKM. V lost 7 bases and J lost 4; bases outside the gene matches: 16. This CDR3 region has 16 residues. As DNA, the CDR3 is TGTGCCAGCACCACATCCGGAGCGGGATCGGGGTACGAGCAGTACTTC. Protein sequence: CASTTSGAGSGYEQYF.

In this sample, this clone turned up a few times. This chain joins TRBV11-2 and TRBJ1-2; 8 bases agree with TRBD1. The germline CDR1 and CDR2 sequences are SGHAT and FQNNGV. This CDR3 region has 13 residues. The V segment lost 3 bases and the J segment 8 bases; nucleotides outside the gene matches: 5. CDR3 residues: CASSFGQGIGYTF. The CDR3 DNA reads TGTGCCAGCAGCTTCGGACAGGGCATCGGCTACACCTTC.

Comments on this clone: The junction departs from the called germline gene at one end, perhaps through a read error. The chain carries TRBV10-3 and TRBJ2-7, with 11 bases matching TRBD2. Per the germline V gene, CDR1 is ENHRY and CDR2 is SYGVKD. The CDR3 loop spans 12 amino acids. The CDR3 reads CAIMWSLAGEWF. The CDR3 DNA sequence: TGTGCCATCATGTGGTCACTAGCGGGAGAGTGGTTC.

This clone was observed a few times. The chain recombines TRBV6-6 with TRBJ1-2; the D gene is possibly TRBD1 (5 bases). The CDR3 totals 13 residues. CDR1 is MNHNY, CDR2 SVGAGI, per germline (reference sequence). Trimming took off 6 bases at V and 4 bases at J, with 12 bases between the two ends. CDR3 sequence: CASSSRVAYGYTF. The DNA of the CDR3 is TGTGCCAGCAGCTCCAGGGTGGCCTATGGCTACACCTTC.

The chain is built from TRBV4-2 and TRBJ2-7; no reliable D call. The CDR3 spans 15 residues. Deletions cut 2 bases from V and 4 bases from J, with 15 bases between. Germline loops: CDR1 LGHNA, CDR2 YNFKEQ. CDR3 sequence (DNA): TGTGCCAGCAGCCAAAGAGGTATGGGTTTGTACGAGCAGTACTTC. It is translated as CASSQRGMGLYEQYF.

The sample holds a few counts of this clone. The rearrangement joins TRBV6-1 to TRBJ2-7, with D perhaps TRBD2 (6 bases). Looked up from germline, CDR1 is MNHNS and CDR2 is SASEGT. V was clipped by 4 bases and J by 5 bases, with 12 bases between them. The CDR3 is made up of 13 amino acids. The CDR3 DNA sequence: TGTGCCAGCAGTGGGCTAGCGACCGACGAGCAGTACTTC. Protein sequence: CASSGLATDEQYF.

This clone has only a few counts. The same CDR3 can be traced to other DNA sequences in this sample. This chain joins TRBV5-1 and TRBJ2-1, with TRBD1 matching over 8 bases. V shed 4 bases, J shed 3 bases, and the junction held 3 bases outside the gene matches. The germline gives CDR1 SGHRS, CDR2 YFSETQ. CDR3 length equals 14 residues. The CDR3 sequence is CASSPGTGYNEQFF. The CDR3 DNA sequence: TGCGCCAGCAGCCCCGGGACAGGCTACAATGAGCAGTTCTTC.

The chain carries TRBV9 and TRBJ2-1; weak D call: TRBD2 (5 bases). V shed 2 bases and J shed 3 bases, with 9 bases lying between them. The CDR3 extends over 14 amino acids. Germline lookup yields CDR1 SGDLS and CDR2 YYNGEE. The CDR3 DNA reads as TGTGCCAGCAGCGTTTCCGGGAACTACAATGAGCAGTTCTTC. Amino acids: CASSVSGNYNEQFF.

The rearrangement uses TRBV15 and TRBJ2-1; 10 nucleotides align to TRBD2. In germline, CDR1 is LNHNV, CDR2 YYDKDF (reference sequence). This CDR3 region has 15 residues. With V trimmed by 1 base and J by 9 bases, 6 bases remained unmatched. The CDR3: CATSRVASGSAEQFF. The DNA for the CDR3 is TGTGCCACCAGCAGAGTGGCTAGCGGGAGTGCTGAGCAGTTCTTC.

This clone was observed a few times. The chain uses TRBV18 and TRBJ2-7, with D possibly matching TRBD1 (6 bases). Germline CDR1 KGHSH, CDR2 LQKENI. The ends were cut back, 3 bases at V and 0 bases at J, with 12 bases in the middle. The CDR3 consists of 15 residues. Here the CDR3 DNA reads TGTGCCAGCTCACCGGGGCAGGGGATCTCCTACGAGCAGTACTTC. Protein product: CASSPGQGISYEQYF. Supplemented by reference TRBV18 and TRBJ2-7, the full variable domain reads NAGVMQNPRHLVRRRGQEARLRCSPMKGHSHVYWYRQLPEEGLKFMVYLQKENIIDESGMPKERFSAEFPKEGPSILRIQQVVRGDSAAYFCASSPGQGISYEQYFGPGTRLTVT.

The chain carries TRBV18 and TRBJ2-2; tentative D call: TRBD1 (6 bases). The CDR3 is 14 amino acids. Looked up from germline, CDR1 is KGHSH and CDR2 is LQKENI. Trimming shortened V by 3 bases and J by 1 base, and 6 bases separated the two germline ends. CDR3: CASSPDRNTGELFF. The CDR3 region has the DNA TGTGCCAGCTCACCGGACAGGAACACCGGGGAGCTGTTTTTT.

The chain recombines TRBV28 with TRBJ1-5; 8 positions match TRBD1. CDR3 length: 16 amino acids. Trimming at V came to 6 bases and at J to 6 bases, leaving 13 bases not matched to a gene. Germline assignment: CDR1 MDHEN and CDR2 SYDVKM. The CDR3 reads CASSGERGQAFQPQHF. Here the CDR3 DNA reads TGTGCCAGCAGCGGGGAGCGGGGACAGGCCTTTCAGCCCCAGCATTTT.

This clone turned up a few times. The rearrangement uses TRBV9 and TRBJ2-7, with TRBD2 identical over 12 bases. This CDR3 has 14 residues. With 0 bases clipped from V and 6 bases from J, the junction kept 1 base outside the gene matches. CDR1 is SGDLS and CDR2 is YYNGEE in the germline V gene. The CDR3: CASSVELAGGEQYF. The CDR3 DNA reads TGTGCCAGCAGCGTAGAACTAGCGGGGGGCGAGCAGTACTTC.

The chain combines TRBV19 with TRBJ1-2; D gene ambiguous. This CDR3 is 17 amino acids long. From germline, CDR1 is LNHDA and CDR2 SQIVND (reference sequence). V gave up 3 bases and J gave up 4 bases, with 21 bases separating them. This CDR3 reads CASSIRHSGQRIYGYTF. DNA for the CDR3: TGTGCCAGTAGTATCCGGCACAGCGGTCAGCGGATCTATGGCTACACCTTC.